These 20 T cell receptor beta chains were sequenced from one sample in a study of cytotoxic CD8 clonotypes in ibrutinib-treated CLL. Method: immunoSEQ multiplex PCR; TCRdb's copy keeps in-frame clones and lacks some. Among 30,000 to 50,000 clones listed, around 67% were seen once. This specimen consisted of PBMCs, obtained at disease progression, from a patient treated with ibrutinib. The receptors were sampled from a human donor with chronic lymphocytic leukemia.

This chain uses TRBV5-6 with TRBJ1-4; no clear D. V lost 0 bases, J lost 5 bases, and 5 bases lay in between. Germline V gene lookup returns CDR1 SGHDT and CDR2 YYEEEE. This CDR3 spans 13 amino acids. As DNA, the CDR3 is TGTGCCAGCAGCTTGGTGGGGAATGAAAAACTGTTTTTT. It encodes CASSLVGNEKLFF.

This clone was found once. This rearrangement joins TRBV30 to TRBJ1-2; D is unresolved. Germline CDR1 GTSNPN, CDR2 SVGIG (reference sequence). V gave up 0 bases and J gave up 8 bases, with 10 bases separating them. The CDR3 extends over 12 amino acids. This chain's CDR3 is CAWSVSRRGYTF. CDR3 in DNA: TGTGCCTGGAGTGTCAGCAGAAGAGGCTACACCTTC.

This clone was seen once. The chain links TRBV6-5 to TRBJ2-7; D is undetermined. V lost 5 bases and J 3 bases, leaving 17 bases between the germline ends. Germline lookup yields CDR1 MNHEY and CDR2 SVGAGI. The CDR3 totals 15 residues. CDR3 protein: CASSQFGDGYYEQYF. In DNA, the CDR3 is TGTGCCAGCAGTCAGTTTGGAGACGGTTACTACGAGCAGTACTTC.

This clone has only one observation. The rearrangement uses TRBV5-4 and TRBJ2-1, with D maybe TRBD2 (6 bases). V was shortened by 3 bases and J by 6 bases, with 16 bases between the two germline ends. Germline V gene data show CDR1 as SGHNT and CDR2 as YYREEE (reference sequence). The CDR3 runs 15 residues. The CDR3, as DNA: TGTGCCAGCAGCTGGGCGGGACGAGGGAGCAATGAGCAGTTCTTC. Amino acids: CASSWAGRGSNEQFF.

The chain couples TRBV5-1 to TRBJ1-1, with D possibly matching TRBD1 (5 bases). Trimming pared 2 bases from V and 8 bases from J, leaving 10 bases between. The CDR3 is 12 amino acids. Germline V CDR1 and CDR2: SGHRS, YFSETQ. The CDR3 bases are TGCGCCAGCAGCTTCAGGGTCGGGGAAGCTTTCTTT. This translates into CASSFRVGEAFF.

V and J are TRBV6-5 and TRBJ2-7, with D perhaps TRBD1 (5 bases). The germline V gene has CDR1 MNHEY and CDR2 SVGAGI. V dropped 6 bases and J dropped 0 bases, with 15 bases sitting between them. CDR3 length: 15 residues. The CDR3 DNA sequence: TGTGCCAGCAGCCTTCAGGGTGCTTCCTCCTACGAGCAGTACTTC. It codes for CASSLQGASSYEQYF.

J is TRBJ2-3 and V is TRBV9, with a weak D call TRBD2 (6 bases). The V and J ends lost 0 bases and 2 bases respectively, with 7 bases between them. CDR3 length: 14 amino acids. CDR1 and CDR2 (germline): SGDLS, YYNGEE. The chain's CDR3 is CASSVGGVTDTQYF. The DNA of the CDR3 is TGTGCCAGCAGCGTAGGCGGGGTCACAGATACGCAGTATTTT.

This clone has only a few counts. This chain links TRBV18 with TRBJ1-5; unclear D gene. V lost 3 bases and J 3 bases, leaving 6 bases between the germline ends. The germline V gene has CDR1 KGHSH and CDR2 LQKENI. CDR3 length: 13 residues. The CDR3 region has the DNA TGTGCCAGCTCACCCCAGGCCAATCAGCCCCAGCATTTT. Its translation: CASSPQANQPQHF.

This rearrangement joins TRBV5-1 to TRBJ2-7; D may be TRBD2 (5 bases). The CDR3 extends over 14 amino acids. Trimming pared 3 bases from V and 1 base from J, leaving 11 bases between. Germline V CDR1 and CDR2: SGHRS, YFSETQ. CDR3 amino acids: CASSSPGISYEQYF. The CDR3 DNA sequence: TGCGCCAGCAGCTCCCCGGGGATATCCTACGAGCAGTACTTC.

The chain recombines TRBV19 with TRBJ2-7; TRBD1 aligns across 12 bases. Germline loops: CDR1 LNHDA, CDR2 SQIVND (reference sequence). Losses at the gene ends were 5 bases for V and 6 bases for J; bases not matched to a gene: 5. This CDR3 is built from 14 residues. CDR3 nucleotides: TGTGCCAGTAGTTTCGGGACAGGGGGCGGCGAGCAGTACTTC. Translated, it gives CASSFGTGGGEQYF.

The rearrangement uses TRBV9 and TRBJ1-3, with TRBD1 matching over 8 bases. This CDR3 spans 16 amino acids. The V gene end was trimmed by 4 bases and the J gene end by 9 bases; junction bases not matched to a gene: 15. CDR1 and CDR2 (germline): SGDLS, YYNGEE. CDR3 region: CASSLGQGLSGGTIYF. DNA of the CDR3: TGTGCCAGCAGCCTCGGACAGGGACTCTCGGGTGGCACCATATATTTT.

This sequence joins TRBV7-2 and TRBJ2-1; perhaps D is TRBD1 or TRBD2 (5 bases each). CDR3 length: 15 amino acids. The ends were cut back, 5 bases at V and 6 bases at J, with 17 bases in the middle. CDR1 SGHTA and CDR2 FQGNSA come from the germline V gene. Written as DNA, the CDR3 is TGTGCCAGCAGCCTCCTAGATTTTGGGGGCAATGAGCAGTTCTTC. Translation gives CASSLLDFGGNEQFF.

In this sample, this clone turned up a few times. The chain links TRBV9 to TRBJ2-1; TRBD2 might be the D (5 bases). Germline-derived CDR1 and CDR2 are SGDLS and YYNGEE. Trimming removed 4 bases from V and 2 bases from J, with 13 bases in between. CDR3 size: 15 residues. CDR3 coding DNA: TGTGCCAGCAGCATATCCGAAGCGGCCTACAATGAGCAGTTCTTC. This gives the protein CASSISEAAYNEQFF.

A single count supports this clone. V gene TRBV5-1 combines with J gene TRBJ2-3; D may be TRBD2 (6 bases). The CDR3 covers 16 residues. V was trimmed by 0 bases and J by 3 bases, leaving 14 bases between them. The germline CDR1 and CDR2 sequences are SGHRS and YFSETQ. The CDR3 is CASSLGPTGGTDTQYF. CDR3 nucleotide sequence: TGCGCCAGCAGCTTGGGGCCCACCGGGGGAACAGATACGCAGTATTTT.

The chain is built from TRBV7-8 and TRBJ1-5; 7 nucleotides match TRBD1. The J segment lost 6 bases and the V segment lost 5 bases, leaving 19 bases of the junction unmatched. Looked up from germline, CDR1 is SGHVS and CDR2 is FQNEAQ. This CDR3 contains 18 residues. The CDR3 sequence is CASSPPRLNTGVGQPQHF. The CDR3 DNA reads as TGTGCCAGCAGCCCACCAAGACTCAACACAGGGGTGGGTCAGCCCCAGCATTTT.

V gene TRBV7-2 combines with J gene TRBJ2-5; the D is unclear. Per germline, CDR1 SGHTA and CDR2 FQGNSA. Trimming left V 1 base short and J 7 bases short, with 16 bases between. The CDR3 is 15 amino acids. The DNA of the CDR3 is TGTGCCAGCAGCTTAGTTATCTCCGCCGACGGGACCCAGTACTTC. Protein sequence: CASSLVISADGTQYF.

The rearrangement uses TRBV11-3 and TRBJ2-1; D is undetermined. The CDR3 totals 12 residues. V lost 0 bases and J 10 bases, leaving 7 bases between the germline ends. The germline CDR1 and CDR2 sequences are SGHNT and YENEEA. Written as DNA, the CDR3 is TGTGCCAGCAGCTTAGATCGAGAGGAGCAGTTCTTC. This codes for CASSLDREEQFF.

The rearrangement uses TRBV5-1 and TRBJ2-3, with 11 nucleotides matching TRBD2. CDR1 is SGHRS, CDR2 YFSETQ, per germline. The V gene end was trimmed by 3 bases and the J gene end by 0 bases; junction bases not matched to a gene: 6. CDR3 length: 17 residues. The DNA for the CDR3 is TGCGCCAGCAGCTCCGTAGCGGGAGGGGTTAGCACAGATACGCAGTATTTT. It translates to CASSSVAGGVSTDTQYF.

This chain connects TRBV7-8 to TRBJ2-5; D unresolved. The CDR3 loop spans 14 amino acids. V was pared by 1 base and J by 1 base, with 7 bases between. Germline CDR1 is SGHVS and CDR2 is FQNEAQ. CDR3 in DNA: TGTGCCAGCAGCTTAGTCGGATTCCAAGAGACCCAGTACTTC. It is translated as CASSLVGFQETQYF.

This chain joins TRBV28 and TRBJ2-7; a weak D match, TRBD1 (6 bases). Germline V gene sequence: CDR1 MDHEN, CDR2 SYDVKM. The CDR3 totals 16 residues. Trimming took 6 bases from V and 3 from J, leaving 21 bases between them. The CDR3, as DNA: TGTGCCAGCAGCCCCGGGGTGACAGGTCCGGACTACGAGCAGTACTTC. Its protein is CASSPGVTGPDYEQYF.